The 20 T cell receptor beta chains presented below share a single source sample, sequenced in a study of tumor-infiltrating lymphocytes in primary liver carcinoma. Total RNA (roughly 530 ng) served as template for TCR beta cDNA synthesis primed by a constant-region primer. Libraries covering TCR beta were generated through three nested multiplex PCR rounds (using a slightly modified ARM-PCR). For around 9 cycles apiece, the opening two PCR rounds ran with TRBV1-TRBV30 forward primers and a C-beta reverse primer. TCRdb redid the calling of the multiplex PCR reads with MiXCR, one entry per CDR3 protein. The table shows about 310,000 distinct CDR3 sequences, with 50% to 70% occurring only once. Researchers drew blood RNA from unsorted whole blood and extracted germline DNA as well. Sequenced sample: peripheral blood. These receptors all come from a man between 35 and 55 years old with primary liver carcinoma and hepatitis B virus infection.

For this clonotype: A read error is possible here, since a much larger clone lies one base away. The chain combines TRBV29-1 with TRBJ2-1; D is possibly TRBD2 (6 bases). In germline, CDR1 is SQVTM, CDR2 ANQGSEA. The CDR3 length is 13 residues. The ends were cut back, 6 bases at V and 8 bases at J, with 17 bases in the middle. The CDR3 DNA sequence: TGCAGCGTCCGGCGGGGCCCGCGGGATGAGCAGTTCTTC. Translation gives CSVRRGPRDEQFF.

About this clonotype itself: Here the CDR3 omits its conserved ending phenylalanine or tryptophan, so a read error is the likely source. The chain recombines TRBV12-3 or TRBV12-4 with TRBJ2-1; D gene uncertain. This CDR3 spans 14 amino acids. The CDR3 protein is CASRGSATFNEQFL. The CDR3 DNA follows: TGTGCCAGCAGGGGCTCGGCCACCTTCAATGAACAGTTCCTC.

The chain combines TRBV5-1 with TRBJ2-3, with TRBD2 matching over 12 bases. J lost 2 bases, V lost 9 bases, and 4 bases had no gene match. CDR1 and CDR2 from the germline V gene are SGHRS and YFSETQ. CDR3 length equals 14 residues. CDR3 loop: CATRLAGDTDTQYF. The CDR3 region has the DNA TGCGCCACCCGACTAGCGGGAGACACAGATACGCAGTATTTT.

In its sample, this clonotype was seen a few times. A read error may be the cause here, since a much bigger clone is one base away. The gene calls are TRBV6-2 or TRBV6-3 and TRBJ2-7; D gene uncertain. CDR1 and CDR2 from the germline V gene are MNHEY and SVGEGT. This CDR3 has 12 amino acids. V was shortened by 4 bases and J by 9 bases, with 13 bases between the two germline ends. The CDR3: CASSCPPIGQYF. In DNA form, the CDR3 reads TGTGCCAGCAGTTGCCCCCCCATCGGGCAGTACTTC.

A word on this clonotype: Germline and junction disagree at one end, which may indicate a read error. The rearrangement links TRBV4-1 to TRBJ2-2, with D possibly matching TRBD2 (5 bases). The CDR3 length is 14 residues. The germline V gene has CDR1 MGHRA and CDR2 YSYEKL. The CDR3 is CASSQALNTGELFF. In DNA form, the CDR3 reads TGCGCCAGCAGCCAAGCTCTGAACACCGGGGAGCTATTTTTT.

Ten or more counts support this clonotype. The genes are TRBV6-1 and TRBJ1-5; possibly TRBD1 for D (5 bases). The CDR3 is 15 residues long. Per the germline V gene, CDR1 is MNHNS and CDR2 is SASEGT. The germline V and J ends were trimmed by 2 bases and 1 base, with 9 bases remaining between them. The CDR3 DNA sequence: TGTGCCAGCAGTGAACAGGGTACGAGCAATCAGCCCCAGCATTTT. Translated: CASSEQGTSNQPQHF.

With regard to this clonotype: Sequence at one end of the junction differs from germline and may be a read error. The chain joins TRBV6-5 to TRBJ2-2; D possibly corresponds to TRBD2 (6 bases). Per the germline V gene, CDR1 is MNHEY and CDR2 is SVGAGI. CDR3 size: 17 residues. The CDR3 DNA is TGTGCCAGCAGTTACGGGGCTCTAGCGATTAACACCGGGGAGATGTTTTTT. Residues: CASSYGALAINTGEMFF.

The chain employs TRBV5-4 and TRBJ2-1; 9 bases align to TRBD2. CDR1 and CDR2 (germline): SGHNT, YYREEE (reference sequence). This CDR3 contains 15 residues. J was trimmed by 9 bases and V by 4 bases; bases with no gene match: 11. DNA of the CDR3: TGTGCCAGCAGCCCGGAGGGCGGGAGGGCCACTGAGCAGTTCTTC. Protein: CASSPEGGRATEQFF.

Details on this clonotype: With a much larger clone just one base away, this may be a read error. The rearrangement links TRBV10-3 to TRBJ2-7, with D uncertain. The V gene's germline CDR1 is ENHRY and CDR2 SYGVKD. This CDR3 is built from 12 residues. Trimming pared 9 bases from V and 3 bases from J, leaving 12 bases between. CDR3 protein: CAIRKANYEQYF. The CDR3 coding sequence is TGTGCCATTCGGAAAGCAAACTACGAGCAGTACTTC.

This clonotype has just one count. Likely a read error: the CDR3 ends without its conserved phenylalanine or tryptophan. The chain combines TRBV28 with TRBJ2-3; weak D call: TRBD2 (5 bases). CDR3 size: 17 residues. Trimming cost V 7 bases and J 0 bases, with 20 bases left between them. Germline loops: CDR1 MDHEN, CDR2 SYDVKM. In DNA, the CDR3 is TGTGCCAGCACCCCGTTGGAGCTAGCACTGAGCACAGATACGCAGTATTTG. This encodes CASTPLELALSTDTQYL.

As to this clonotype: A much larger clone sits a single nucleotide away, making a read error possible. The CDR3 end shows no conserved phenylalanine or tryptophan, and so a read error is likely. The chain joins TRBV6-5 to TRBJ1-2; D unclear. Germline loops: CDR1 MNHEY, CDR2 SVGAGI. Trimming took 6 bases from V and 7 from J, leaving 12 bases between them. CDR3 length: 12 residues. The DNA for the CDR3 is TGTGCCAGCAGCAGCTTGGCCCTTGGCTACACCTCC. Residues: CASSSLALGYTS.

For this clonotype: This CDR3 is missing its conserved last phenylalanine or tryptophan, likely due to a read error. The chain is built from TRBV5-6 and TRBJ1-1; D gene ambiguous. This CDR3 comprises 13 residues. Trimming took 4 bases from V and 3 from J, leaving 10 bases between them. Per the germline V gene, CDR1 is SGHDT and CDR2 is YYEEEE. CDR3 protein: CASSLQEYTEAFS. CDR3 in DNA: TGTGCCAGCAGCCTCCAGGAGTACACTGAAGCTTTCTCT.

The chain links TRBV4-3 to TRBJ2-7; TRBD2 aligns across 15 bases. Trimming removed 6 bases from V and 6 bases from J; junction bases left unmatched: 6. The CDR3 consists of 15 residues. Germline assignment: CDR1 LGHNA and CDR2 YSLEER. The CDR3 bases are TGCGCCAGCAGTCCGGGACTAGCGGGAGGTGCCGAGCAGTACTTC. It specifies CASSPGLAGGAEQYF.

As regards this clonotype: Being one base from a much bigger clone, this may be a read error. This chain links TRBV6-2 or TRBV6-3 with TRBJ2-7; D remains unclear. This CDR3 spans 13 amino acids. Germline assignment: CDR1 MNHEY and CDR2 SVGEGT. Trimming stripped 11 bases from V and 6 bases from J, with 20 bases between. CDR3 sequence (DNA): TGTGCCTCAACCTGGTCCCTTTCGGGCGAGCAGTACTTC. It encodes CASTWSLSGEQYF.

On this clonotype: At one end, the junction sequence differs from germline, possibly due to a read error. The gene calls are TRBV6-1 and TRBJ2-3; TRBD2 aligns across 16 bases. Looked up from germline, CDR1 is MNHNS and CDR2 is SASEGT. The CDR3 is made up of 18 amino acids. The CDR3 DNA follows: TGTGCCAGGAGTGTGGGGGGACTAGCGGGAGGGCCAGGAGATACGAAGTATTTT. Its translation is CARSVGGLAGGPGDTKYF.

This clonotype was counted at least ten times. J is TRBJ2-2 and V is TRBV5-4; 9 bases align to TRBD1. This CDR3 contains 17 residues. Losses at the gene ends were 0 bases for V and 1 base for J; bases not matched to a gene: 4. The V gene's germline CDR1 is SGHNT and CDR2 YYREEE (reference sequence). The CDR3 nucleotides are TGTGCCAGCAGCTTGGCACCGGGACAGGGGAACACCGGGGAGCTGTTTTTT. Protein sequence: CASSLAPGQGNTGELFF.

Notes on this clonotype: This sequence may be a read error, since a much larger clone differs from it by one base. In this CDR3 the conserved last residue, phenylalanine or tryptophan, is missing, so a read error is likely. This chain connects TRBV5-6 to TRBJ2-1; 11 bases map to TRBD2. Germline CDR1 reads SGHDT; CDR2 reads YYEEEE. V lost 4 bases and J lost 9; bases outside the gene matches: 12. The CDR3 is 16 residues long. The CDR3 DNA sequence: TGTGCCAGCAGCGTTATGACTAGCGGGAAGGGGGGTGAGCAGTTCATC. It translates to CASSVMTSGKGGEQFI.

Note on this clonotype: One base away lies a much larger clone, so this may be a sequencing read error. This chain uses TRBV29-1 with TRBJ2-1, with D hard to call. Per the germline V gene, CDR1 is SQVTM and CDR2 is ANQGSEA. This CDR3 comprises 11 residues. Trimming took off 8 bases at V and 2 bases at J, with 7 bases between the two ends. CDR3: CSIVAYNEQFF. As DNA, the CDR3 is TGCAGCATTGTTGCCTACAATGAGCAGTTCTTC.

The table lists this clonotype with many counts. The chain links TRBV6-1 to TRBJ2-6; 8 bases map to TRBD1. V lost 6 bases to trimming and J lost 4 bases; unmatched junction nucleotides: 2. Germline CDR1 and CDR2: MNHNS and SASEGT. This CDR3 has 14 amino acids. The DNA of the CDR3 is TGTGCCAGCAGGGACAGGGCCGGGGCCAACGTCCTGACTTTC. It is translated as CASRDRAGANVLTF.

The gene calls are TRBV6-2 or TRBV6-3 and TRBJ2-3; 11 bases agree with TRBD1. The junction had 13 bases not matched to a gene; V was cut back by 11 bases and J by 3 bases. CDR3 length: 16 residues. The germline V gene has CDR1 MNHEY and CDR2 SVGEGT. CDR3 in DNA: TGTGCCGACAGTTATGGTGGACAGGGGGCGACAGATACGCAGTATTTT. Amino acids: CADSYGGQGATDTQYF.